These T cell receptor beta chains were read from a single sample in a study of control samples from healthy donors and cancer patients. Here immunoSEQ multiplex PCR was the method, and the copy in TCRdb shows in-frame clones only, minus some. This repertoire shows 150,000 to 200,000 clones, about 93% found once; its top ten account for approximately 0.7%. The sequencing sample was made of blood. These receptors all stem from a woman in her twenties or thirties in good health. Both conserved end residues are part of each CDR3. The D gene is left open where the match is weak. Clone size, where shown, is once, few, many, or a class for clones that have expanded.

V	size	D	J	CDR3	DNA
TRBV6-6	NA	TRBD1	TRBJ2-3	CASRSDRESPLDTQYF	TGTGCCAGCAGGTCAGACAGGGAAAGCCCCTTGGATACGCAGTATTTT
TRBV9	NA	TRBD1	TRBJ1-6	CASSPGTERSPLHF	TGTGCCAGCAGCCCCGGGACAGAACGTTCACCCCTCCACTTT
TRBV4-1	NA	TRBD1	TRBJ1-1	CASSQAQGAPFEAFF	TGCGCCAGCAGCCAGGCACAGGGGGCCCCGTTTGAAGCTTTCTTT
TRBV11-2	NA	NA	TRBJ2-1	CASSSGNEQFF	TGTGCCAGCAGCTCGGGGAATGAGCAGTTCTTC
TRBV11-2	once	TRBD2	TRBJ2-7	CASSPRGGGTYEQYF	TGTGCCAGCAGCCCCCGGGGGGGAGGGACCTACGAGCAGTACTTC
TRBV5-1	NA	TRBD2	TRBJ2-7	CASSLGILAGGLGDEQYF	TGCGCCAGCAGCTTGGGAATACTAGCGGGAGGCCTCGGAGACGAGCAGTACTTC
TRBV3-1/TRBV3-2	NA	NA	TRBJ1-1	CASSRESVFRTGNTEAFF	TGTGCCAGCAGCCGCGAATCGGTCTTCCGGACGGGGAACACTGAAGCTTTCTTT
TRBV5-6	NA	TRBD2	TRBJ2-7	CASSLGTSGRVYEQYF	TGTGCCAGCAGCTTGGGGACTAGCGGGAGGGTGTACGAGCAGTACTTC
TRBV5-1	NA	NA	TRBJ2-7	CASSLEDYEQYF	TGCGCCAGCAGCTTGGAGGACTACGAGCAGTACTTC
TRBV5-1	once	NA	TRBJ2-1	CASSLAPSSEQFF	TGCGCCAGCAGCTTGGCCCCGTCGAGTGAGCAGTTCTTC
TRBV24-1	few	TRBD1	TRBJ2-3	CATSETGQGYTDTQYF	TGTGCCACCAGTGAGACGGGACAGGGCTACACAGATACGCAGTATTTT
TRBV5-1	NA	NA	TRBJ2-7	CASSSESYEQYF	TGCGCCAGCAGCTCGGAAAGCTACGAGCAGTACTTC
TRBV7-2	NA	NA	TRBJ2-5	CASSPNARLNQETQYF	TGTGCCAGCAGTCCAAACGCCCGGCTAAACCAAGAGACCCAGTACTTC
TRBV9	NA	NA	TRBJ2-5	CASSVNGLETQYF	TGTGCCAGCAGCGTAAATGGGTTAGAGACCCAGTACTTC
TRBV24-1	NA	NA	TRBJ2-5	CATSGGRGQETQYF	TGTGCCACCAGTGGGGGGCGGGGGCAAGAGACCCAGTACTTC
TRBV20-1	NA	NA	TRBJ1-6	CSASKVSSSSYNSPLHF	TGCAGTGCTAGTAAGGTCAGCTCGAGCTCCTATAATTCACCCCTCCACTTT
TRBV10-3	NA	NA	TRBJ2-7	CASLHSSEGYEQYF	TGTGCCAGCCTGCACTCGAGCGAGGGCTACGAGCAGTACTTC
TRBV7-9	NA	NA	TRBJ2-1	CASSLHPHEQFF	TGTGCCAGCAGCTTACATCCCCATGAGCAGTTCTTC
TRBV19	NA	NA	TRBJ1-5	CASSIWVGSDQPQHF	TGTGCCAGTAGTATTTGGGTGGGTTCGGACCAGCCCCAGCATTTT
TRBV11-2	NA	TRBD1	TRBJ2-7	CASSSDRGGYEQYF	TGTGCCAGCAGCTCTGACAGGGGGGGCTACGAGCAGTACTTC
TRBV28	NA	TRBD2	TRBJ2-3	CASSSPGLAGGPDTQYF	TGTGCCAGCAGCTCCCCCGGACTAGCGGGAGGCCCAGATACGCAGTATTTT
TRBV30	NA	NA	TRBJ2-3	CASRGGMPDTQYF	TGTGCCTCCCGAGGGGGGATGCCAGATACGCAGTATTTT
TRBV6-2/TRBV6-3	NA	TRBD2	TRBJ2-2	CASSAPREGSTGELFF	TGTGCCAGCAGCGCACCGCGGGAGGGGAGCACCGGGGAGCTGTTTTTT
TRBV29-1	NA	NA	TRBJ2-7	CSAVTDESSYEQYF	TGCAGCGCTGTGACGGATGAAAGCTCCTACGAGCAGTACTTC
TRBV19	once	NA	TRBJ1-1	CASSKKGAMNTEAFF	TGTGCCAGTAGTAAAAAAGGGGCCATGAACACTGAAGCTTTCTTT
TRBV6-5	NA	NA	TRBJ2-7	CASSLDRTYEQYF	TGTGCCAGCAGTTTAGACCGAACCTACGAGCAGTACTTC
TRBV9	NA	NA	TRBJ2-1	CASSVDRSNEQFF	TGTGCCAGCAGCGTAGATAGAAGCAATGAGCAGTTCTTC